Listed below are T cell receptor beta chains from one sample, sequenced in a study of blood T cell repertoires in COVID-19. TCRdb's copy holds only in-frame clones and misses some; the assay was immunoSEQ multiplex PCR. The data contain around 220,000 clones, nearly 90% of them singletons. Input material: peripheral blood. The receptor source for this set is a woman aged 40 to 50 who had recovered from COVID-19. Each CDR3 is given with its conserved first and last residue. The D gene is left open where the match is weak. Only part of the rows carry a size: once, few, many, or a class if the clone is expanded.

cdr3_nt	cdr3_aa	clone_size	v_call	j_call	d_call
TGTGCCAGCAGCCAAGAGTTCGGACTAGTCTACAATGAGCAGTTCTTC	CASSQEFGLVYNEQFF	NA	TRBV4-2	TRBJ2-1	TRBD2
TGTGCCAGCAGTCCGACAGGTACAACCTACGAGCAGTACTTC	CASSPTGTTYEQYF	NA	TRBV27	TRBJ2-7	NA
TGTGCCAGCAAAAGGCGGGGGGGCACAGATACGCAGTATTTT	CASKRRGGTDTQYF	NA	TRBV6-5	TRBJ2-3	TRBD2
TGTGCCAGCAGCGCCGATGAGGCTAGCGGGATTGGTGATGAGCAGTTCTTC	CASSADEASGIGDEQFF	few	TRBV9	TRBJ2-1	TRBD2
TGTGCCAGCAGCACCCGACAGGGGGCCGGAACCCAGTACTTC	CASSTRQGAGTQYF	NA	TRBV7-2	TRBJ2-5	TRBD1
TGTGCCAGCAGCTCCTCTTCCTCGGGGAATGAGCAGTTCTTC	CASSSSSSGNEQFF	NA	TRBV11-2	TRBJ2-1	NA
TGTGCCAGTACCCACGATAGAGCTAACTATGGCTACACCTTC	CASTHDRANYGYTF	once	TRBV19	TRBJ1-2	NA
TGTGCCAGCACCCTAGGGACAGGGATCAATGGCTACACCTTC	CASTLGTGINGYTF	NA	TRBV5-4	TRBJ1-2	TRBD1
TGCGCCAGCAGCCAAGACGCAAACAAGAACTATGGCTACACCTTC	CASSQDANKNYGYTF	once	TRBV4-1	TRBJ1-2	NA
TGTGCCAGCACCGGAGAGGAGACCCAGTACTTC	CASTGEETQYF	few	TRBV25-1	TRBJ2-5	NA
TGTGCCAGCAGCTCCGCAGGGTTCCAAGAGACCCAGTACTTC	CASSSAGFQETQYF	NA	TRBV7-9	TRBJ2-5	NA
TGTGCCAGCTCTGAAAGCGGGGGCAATCAGCCCCAGCATTTT	CASSESGGNQPQHF	NA	TRBV18	TRBJ1-5	NA
TGTGCCAGTAGACTATATCATGGGGGACAGGGGTTCAGGGATACGCAGTATTTT	CASRLYHGGQGFRDTQYF	once	TRBV19	TRBJ2-3	TRBD1
TGTGCCAGTAGTTTCCTAGGTTACAATGAGCAGTTCTTC	CASSFLGYNEQFF	NA	TRBV19	TRBJ2-1	NA
TGTGCCAGCAGAAGACTAGCAGGATCCTACGAGCAGTACTTC	CASRRLAGSYEQYF	NA	TRBV2	TRBJ2-7	TRBD2
TGTGCCAGCAGTTTAATCCAGAGGACAGGGAGGGGTGGCTACACCTTC	CASSLIQRTGRGGYTF	NA	TRBV28	TRBJ1-2	TRBD1
TGTGCCAGCAGCTTAGGCATCTCTCGGTCGGGGGGTTCCACAGATACGCAGTATTTT	CASSLGISRSGGSTDTQYF	NA	TRBV11-2	TRBJ2-3	TRBD2
TGTGCCAGCGAACGGGAGGGTCCAATCTCCTACAATGAGCAGTTCTTC	CASEREGPISYNEQFF	NA	TRBV11-2	TRBJ2-1	TRBD2
TGTGCTAGCAGCTTAGGGGCATCATACAGGGGTAGGGATGAGCAGTTCTTC	CASSLGASYRGRDEQFF	NA	TRBV7-7	TRBJ2-1	TRBD1
TGCGCCAGCAGCCCAGGGGTCCTTTGGTCTGGGGCCAACGTCCTGACTTTC	CASSPGVLWSGANVLTF	NA	TRBV4-3	TRBJ2-6	NA
TGCGCCAGCAGCCCCGGACTAGCGGGTACGGGCGAGCAGTTCTTC	CASSPGLAGTGEQFF	once	TRBV5-1	TRBJ2-1	TRBD2
TGTGCCAGCAGCTCAAGACCGGGACAGGGGTCGAATGAAAAACTGTTTTTT	CASSSRPGQGSNEKLFF	once	TRBV11-3	TRBJ1-4	TRBD1
TGCGCCAGCAGCTTGGGGGACAGACTCTCCTACAATGAGCAGTTCTTC	CASSLGDRLSYNEQFF	NA	TRBV5-1	TRBJ2-1	TRBD1
TGTGCCAGCAGTTACGCCAGGGCCGGGGAGCAGTACTTC	CASSYARAGEQYF	NA	TRBV6-5	TRBJ2-7	NA
TGCGCCAGCAGCCAAGATCAGGGCCGGAACACTGAAGCTTTCTTT	CASSQDQGRNTEAFF	NA	TRBV4-1	TRBJ1-1	NA
TGTGCCAGCAGTTCCGGACAGCAACTTAATGAAAAACTGTTTTTT	CASSSGQQLNEKLFF	once	TRBV6-5	TRBJ1-4	NA
TGTGCCAGTAGTATAGATCGCCAGGGGAACACAGATACGCAGTATTTT	CASSIDRQGNTDTQYF	NA	TRBV19	TRBJ2-3	NA
TGTGCCAGCATACGGGGGACAGGGGCCCGAAATGAGCAGTTCTTC	CASIRGTGARNEQFF	NA	TRBV25-1	TRBJ2-1	TRBD1
TGTGCTAGTGGGGCACCGGGACTTCAGAGGACAGATACGCAGTATTTT	CASGAPGLQRTDTQYF	NA	TRBV12-5	TRBJ2-3	NA
TGTGCCAGCAGCTTCTACTCAGCGGGGGGGTTAGAGTCCTACGAGCAGTACTTC	CASSFYSAGGLESYEQYF	once	TRBV7-2	TRBJ2-7	TRBD2
TGTGCCAGCAGCTTAGTCCAGGGCGCGATCTATGGCTACACCTTC	CASSLVQGAIYGYTF	NA	TRBV7-9	TRBJ1-2	NA
TGTGCCAGCTCACCCTCCGGGACAGGACGAAAGGTTAGGGACACTGAAGCTTTCTTT	CASSPSGTGRKVRDTEAFF	NA	TRBV18	TRBJ1-1	TRBD1
TGTGCCTGGACGAGCTTGACAGGGGGTCGTGGCTACACCTTC	CAWTSLTGGRGYTF	NA	TRBV30	TRBJ1-2	TRBD1
TGTGCCAGTACAATTTCATTAAGGACTACAAACACCGGGGAGCTGTTTTTT	CASTISLRTTNTGELFF	NA	TRBV19	TRBJ2-2	NA
TGTGCCAGCAGCTTATCGAAACTTCGGGAGGGCACCGGGGAGCTGTTTTTT	CASSLSKLREGTGELFF	NA	TRBV27	TRBJ2-2	TRBD2
TGTGCCAGCAGTTACTATGGGGGGAGGAACGAGCAGTACTTC	CASSYYGGRNEQYF	NA	TRBV6-2/TRBV6-3	TRBJ2-7	NA
TGTGCCAGCAGTTTAAGGACATTTCGGGGCTACACCTTC	CASSLRTFRGYTF	NA	TRBV28	TRBJ1-2	NA
TGTGCCAGCAGCCCTCATGCGGGACAGGGAGAAAAACTGTTTTTT	CASSPHAGQGEKLFF	NA	TRBV3-1/TRBV3-2	TRBJ1-4	TRBD1
TGCGCCAGCACTATTACCGGGAGCACTGAAGCTTTCTTT	CASTITGSTEAFF	once	TRBV5-1	TRBJ1-1	NA
TGTGCCAGCAGCTTTTCGTCTAGCGGGGGAGGATATACGCAGTATTTT	CASSFSSSGGGYTQYF	NA	TRBV7-9	TRBJ2-3	TRBD2
TGTGCCAGCAGCCACCTTGGGACTGCGGCATTCCAAGAGACCCAGTACTTC	CASSHLGTAAFQETQYF	once	TRBV3-1/TRBV3-2	TRBJ2-5	NA
TGTGCCAGCAGCCCGAGTACCCAGGGGCGACTCTCCTTC	CASSPSTQGRLSF	NA	TRBV11-2	TRBJ2-7	NA
TGTGCCAGCAGCTCGCGACTAAGCACAGATACGCAGTATTTT	CASSSRLSTDTQYF	NA	TRBV7-2	TRBJ2-3	NA